This TCR beta chain was recorded in a study of CD8 T cells in Susac syndrome. Study-wide findings and caveats: It was acknowledged by the study that relatively few individuals were included in its TCR sequencing and HLA analysis.

Roughly 0.5 to 1 ug RNA was reverse transcribed with random hexamers. A multiplex approach, immunoSEQ multiplex PCR, amplified TCR beta CDR3 across 54 Vbeta and 13 Jbeta. TCRdb ran MiXCR on the immunoSEQ multiplex PCR reads and lists one entry per CDR3 protein. This sample carries around 280,000 distinct CDR3 sequences, approximately 85% of them seen once, and the ten largest clones take over 0.1%. This CDR3 has 14 amino acids. Germline V gene lookup returns CDR1 MGHRA and CDR2 YSYEKL. V was pared by 6 bases and J by 3 bases, with 5 bases of the junction left unmatched. Sequencing of TCR beta was undertaken in CD8+ and CD4+ T cells derived from blood. TEMRA cells were enriched by FACS, while CD8+ and CD4+ T cells were obtained through a negative isolation that was performed magnetically. Regarding this clonotype: Its specificity is not known.

The V call is TRBV4-1, the J call TRBJ2-7; 10 nucleotides line up with TRBD2. This receptor was taken from a human donor with multiple sclerosis. Source material: CD8+ T cells from PBMCs. DNA for the CDR3: TGCGCCAGCAGTCAGCGGGGGGGAATCTACGAGCAGTACTTC. Translated, it gives CASSQRGGIYEQYF.